One sample yielded the 6 T cell receptor beta chains listed below, sequenced in a study of blood T cell repertoires in COVID-19. Clones were sequenced by immunoSEQ multiplex PCR, and TCRdb holds only the in-frame ones, with some missing. Of 200,000 or so clones detected, around nine tenths appear once; the ten largest clones hold around 7%. Sequencing used PBMCs or T cells enriched from blood (not recorded which). The receptor source for this set is a man under 40 in a cohort exposed to, infected with or recovered from COVID-19 (not recorded which).

The chain is built from TRBV7-2 and TRBJ2-5; 8 nucleotides line up with TRBD2. The germline CDR1 and CDR2 sequences are SGHTA and FQGNSA. The CDR3 has 13 residues. After removal of 5 bases from V and 5 bases from J, the junction contained 4 bases not matched to a gene. CDR3 nucleotide sequence: TGTGCCAGCAGCAGGGGACTAGAGGAGACCCAGTACTTC. Its translation is CASSRGLEETQYF.

This CDR3 is CASSPSGQTTNEKLFF. The CDR3 DNA reads as TGTGCCAGCTCACCTTCTGGACAGACAACTAATGAAAAACTGTTTTTT. The J gene is TRBJ1-4, the V gene TRBV18, with D maybe TRBD1 (6 bases). Germline assignment: CDR1 KGHSH and CDR2 LQKENI. The ends were cut back, 3 bases at V and 0 bases at J, with 11 bases in the middle. This CDR3 has 16 residues.

CDR3 protein: CASSPRLAGVGEQYF. CDR3 bases: TGTGCCAGCAGTCCACGACTAGCGGGAGTTGGCGAGCAGTACTTC. This chain joins TRBV28 and TRBJ2-7; 12 bases agree with TRBD2. V shed 5 bases and J 6 bases; nucleotides not matched to a gene: 8. The germline V gene encodes CDR1 MDHEN and CDR2 SYDVKM. There are 15 residues in the CDR3.

The rearrangement links TRBV28 to TRBJ1-1, with 11 bases aligning to TRBD1. In germline, CDR1 is MDHEN, CDR2 SYDVKM. The ends lost 6 bases at V and 10 bases at J; junction bases unmatched: 4. The CDR3 totals 12 residues. CDR3 region: CASRSGTGGAFF. The CDR3, as DNA: TGTGCCAGCAGATCCGGGACAGGGGGAGCTTTCTTT.

V is TRBV19 and J is TRBJ2-1, with 8 bases aligning to TRBD2. J gave up 7 bases and V 2 bases, and 7 bases lay outside the gene matches. Germline CDR1 reads LNHDA; CDR2 reads SQIVND (reference sequence). The CDR3 spans 15 residues. CDR3 amino acids: CASSILSGSINEQFF. The DNA of the CDR3 is TGTGCCAGTAGTATATTAAGCGGGAGTATAAATGAGCAGTTCTTC.

V is TRBV19 and J is TRBJ2-7; 7 positions match TRBD1. Germline CDR1 reads LNHDA; CDR2 reads SQIVND (reference sequence). The CDR3 covers 16 residues. After removal of 0 bases from V and 1 base from J, the junction contained 6 bases not matched to a gene. CDR3 sequence (DNA): TGTGCCAGTAGTATAGACTCCGGGACAGCTTCCTACGAGCAGTACTTC. It yields the protein CASSIDSGTASYEQYF.